This T cell receptor beta chain appears in the sequencing data of a study of blood T cell repertoires in COVID-19. This clone has ten or more counts. The assay was immunoSEQ multiplex PCR, and TCRdb's table has in-frame clones only and misses some. The sample lists 150,000 to 200,000 clones; 70% to 85% were seen once. CDR1 SEHNR and CDR2 FQNEAQ come from the germline V gene (reference sequence). V lost 0 bases and J 3 bases, leaving 8 bases between the germline ends. The CDR3 contains 14 residues. The sequencing sample was made of peripheral blood. The V gene is TRBV7-9, the J gene TRBJ1-1; D is ambiguous. The receptor was isolated from a woman of 80 years or more with acute or convalescent COVID-19. The CDR3 sequence: CASSLAATDTEAFF. The CDR3 coding sequence is TGTGCCAGCAGCTTAGCGGCCACCGACACTGAAGCTTTCTTT. Full variable domain (missing parts from reference TRBV7-9 and TRBJ1-1): DTGVSQNPRHKITKRGQNVTFRCDPISEHNRLYWYRQTLGQGPEFLTYFQNEAQLEKSRLLSDRFSAERPKGSFSTLEIQRTEQGDSAMYLCASSLAATDTEAFFGQGTRLTVV.